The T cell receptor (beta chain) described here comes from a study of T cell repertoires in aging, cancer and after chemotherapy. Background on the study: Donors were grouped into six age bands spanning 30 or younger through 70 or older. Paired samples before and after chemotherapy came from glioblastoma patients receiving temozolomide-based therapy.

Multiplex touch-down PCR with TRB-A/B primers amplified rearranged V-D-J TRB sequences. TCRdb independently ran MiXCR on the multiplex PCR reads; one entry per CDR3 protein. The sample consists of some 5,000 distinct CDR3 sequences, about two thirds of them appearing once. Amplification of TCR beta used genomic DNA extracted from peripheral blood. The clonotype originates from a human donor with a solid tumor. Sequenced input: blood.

The CDR3 protein is CATSRDPAGEDEQYF. The CDR3 DNA sequence: TGTGCCACCAGCAGAGATCCAGCGGGAGAGGATGAGCAGTACTTC. This chain connects TRBV15 to TRBJ2-7; 8 positions agree with TRBD2. The CDR3 totals 15 residues. Losses at the gene ends were 0 bases for V and 7 bases for J; bases not matched to a gene: 8. CDR1 is LNHNV, CDR2 YYDKDF, per germline (reference sequence).